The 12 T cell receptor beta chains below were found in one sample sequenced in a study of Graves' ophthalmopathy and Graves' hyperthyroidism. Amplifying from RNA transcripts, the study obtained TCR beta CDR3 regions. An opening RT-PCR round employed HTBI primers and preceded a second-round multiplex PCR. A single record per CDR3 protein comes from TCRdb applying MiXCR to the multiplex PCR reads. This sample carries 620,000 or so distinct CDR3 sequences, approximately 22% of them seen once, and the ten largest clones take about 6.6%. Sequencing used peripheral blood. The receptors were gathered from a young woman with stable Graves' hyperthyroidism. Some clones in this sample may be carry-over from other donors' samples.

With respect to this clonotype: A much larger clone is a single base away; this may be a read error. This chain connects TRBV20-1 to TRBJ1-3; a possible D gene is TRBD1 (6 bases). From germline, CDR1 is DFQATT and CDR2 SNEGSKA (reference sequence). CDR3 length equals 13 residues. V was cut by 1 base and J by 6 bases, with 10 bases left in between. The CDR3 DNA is TGCAGTGCTAGAGTTGGGGACATAAACACCATATATTTT. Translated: CSARVGDINTIYF.

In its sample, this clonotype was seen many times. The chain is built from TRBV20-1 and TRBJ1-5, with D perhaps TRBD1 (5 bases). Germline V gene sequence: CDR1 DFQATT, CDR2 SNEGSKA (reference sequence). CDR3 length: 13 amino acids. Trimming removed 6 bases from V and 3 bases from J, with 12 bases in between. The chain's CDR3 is CSAQTAPNQPQHF. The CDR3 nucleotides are TGCAGTGCCCAGACAGCCCCCAATCAGCCCCAGCATTTT.

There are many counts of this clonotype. In DNA, the CDR3 is TGTGCCAGTTTCTTATATTGTGGAGTTAATCAGCCCCAGCATTTT. Amino acid sequence: CASFLYCGVNQPQHF. The chain employs TRBV19 and TRBJ1-5, with no clear D. The CDR3 length is 15 residues. CDR1 and CDR2 from the germline V gene are LNHDA and SQIVND (reference sequence). The germline V and J ends were trimmed by 8 bases and 4 bases, with 18 bases remaining between them.

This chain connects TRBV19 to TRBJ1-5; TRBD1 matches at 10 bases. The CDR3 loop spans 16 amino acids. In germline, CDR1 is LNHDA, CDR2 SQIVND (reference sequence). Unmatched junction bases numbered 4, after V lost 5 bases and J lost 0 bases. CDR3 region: CASSPWDRGSNQPQHF. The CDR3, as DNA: TGTGCCAGTAGTCCTTGGGACAGGGGTAGCAATCAGCCCCAGCATTTT.

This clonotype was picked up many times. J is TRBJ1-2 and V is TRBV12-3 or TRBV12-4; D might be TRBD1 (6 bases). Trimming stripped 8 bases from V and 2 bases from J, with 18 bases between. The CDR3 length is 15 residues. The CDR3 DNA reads TGTGCCAGCCTCAAAGCCCCAGGGGCGAACTATGGCTACACCTTC. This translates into CASLKAPGANYGYTF.

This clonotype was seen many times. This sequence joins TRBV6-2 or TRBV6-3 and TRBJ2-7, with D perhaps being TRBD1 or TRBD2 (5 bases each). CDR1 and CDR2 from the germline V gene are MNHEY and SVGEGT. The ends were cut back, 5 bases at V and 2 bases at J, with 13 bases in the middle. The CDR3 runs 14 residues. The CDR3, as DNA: TGTGCCAGCAGTGGGGACGACGCCCCCTACGAGCAGTACTTC. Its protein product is CASSGDDAPYEQYF.

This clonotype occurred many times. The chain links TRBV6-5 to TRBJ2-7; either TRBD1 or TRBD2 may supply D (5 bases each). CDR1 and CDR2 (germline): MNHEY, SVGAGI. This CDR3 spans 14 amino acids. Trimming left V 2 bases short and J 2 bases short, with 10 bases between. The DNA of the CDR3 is TGTGCCAGCAGTTACCGGGACGGAGCCTACGAGCAGTACTTC. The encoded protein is CASSYRDGAYEQYF.

DNA for the CDR3: TGTGCCAGCAGCTTGGACAGCCCCATCCCCGGCTACACCTTC. Translating it yields CASSLDSPIPGYTF. The chain is built from TRBV5-5 and TRBJ1-2; D unclear. Trimming shortened V by 0 bases and J by 8 bases, and 14 bases separated the two germline ends. This CDR3 comprises 14 residues. CDR1 is SGHKS, CDR2 YYEKEE, per germline (reference sequence).

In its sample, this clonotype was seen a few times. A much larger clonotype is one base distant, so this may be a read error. The CDR3 bases are TGTGCCAGCAGTTTAGGACCGTCGAACACCTGGGAGCTGTTTTTT. Its translation: CASSLGPSNTWELFF. The chain combines TRBV27 with TRBJ2-2, with D uncertain. Germline V gene lookup returns CDR1 MNHEY and CDR2 SMNVEV (reference sequence). The CDR3 loop spans 15 amino acids.

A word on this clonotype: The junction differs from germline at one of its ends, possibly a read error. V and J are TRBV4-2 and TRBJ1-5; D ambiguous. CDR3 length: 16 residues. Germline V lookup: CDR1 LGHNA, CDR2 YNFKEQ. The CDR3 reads CASSQGNSLHNQPEHF. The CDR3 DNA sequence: TGTGCCAGCAGCCAAGGGAATTCACTCCACAATCAGCCCGAGCATTTT.

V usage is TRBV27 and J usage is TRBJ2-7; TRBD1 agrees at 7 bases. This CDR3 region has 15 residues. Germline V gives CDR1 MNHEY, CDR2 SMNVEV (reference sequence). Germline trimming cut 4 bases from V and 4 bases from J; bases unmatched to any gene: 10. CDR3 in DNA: TGTGCCAGCAGTTACCATTTACAGGGGAGATACGAGCAGTACTTC. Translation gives CASSYHLQGRYEQYF.

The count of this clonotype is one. The CDR3 here is CASSLSRLAGPRTGELFF. DNA of the CDR3: TGCGCCAGCAGCTTGTCCCGGCTAGCGGGGCCGAGGACCGGGGAGCTGTTTTTT. V gene TRBV5-1 combines with J gene TRBJ2-2; 9 bases are shared with TRBD2. The V segment lost 1 base and the J segment 5 bases; nucleotides outside the gene matches: 12. This CDR3 comprises 18 residues. CDR1 and CDR2 (germline): SGHRS, YFSETQ.